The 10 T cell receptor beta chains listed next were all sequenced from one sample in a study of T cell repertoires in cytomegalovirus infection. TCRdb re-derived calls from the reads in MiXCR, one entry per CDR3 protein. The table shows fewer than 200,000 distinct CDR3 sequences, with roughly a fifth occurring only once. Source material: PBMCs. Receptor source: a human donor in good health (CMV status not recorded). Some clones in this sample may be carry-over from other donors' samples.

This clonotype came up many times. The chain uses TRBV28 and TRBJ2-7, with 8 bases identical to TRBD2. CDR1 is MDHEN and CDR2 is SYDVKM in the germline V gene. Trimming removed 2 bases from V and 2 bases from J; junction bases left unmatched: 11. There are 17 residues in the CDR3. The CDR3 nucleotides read TGTGCCAGCAGTTTACAAGGGGCTAGCGGGCGAACCTACGAGCAGTACTTC. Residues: CASSLQGASGRTYEQYF. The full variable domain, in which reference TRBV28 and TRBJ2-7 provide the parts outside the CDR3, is DVKVTQSSRYLVKRTGEKVFLECVQDMDHENMFWYRQDPGLGLRLIYFSYDVKMKEKGDIPEGYSVSREKKERFSLILESASTNQTSMYLCASSLQGASGRTYEQYFGPGTRLTVT.

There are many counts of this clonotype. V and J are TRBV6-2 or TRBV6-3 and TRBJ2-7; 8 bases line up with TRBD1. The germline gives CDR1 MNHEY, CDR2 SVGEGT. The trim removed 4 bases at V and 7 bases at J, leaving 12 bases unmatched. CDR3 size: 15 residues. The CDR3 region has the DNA TGTGCCAGCAGTTCTTTCGGCAGGGGGCATCAGGAGCAGTACTTC. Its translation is CASSSFGRGHQEQYF.

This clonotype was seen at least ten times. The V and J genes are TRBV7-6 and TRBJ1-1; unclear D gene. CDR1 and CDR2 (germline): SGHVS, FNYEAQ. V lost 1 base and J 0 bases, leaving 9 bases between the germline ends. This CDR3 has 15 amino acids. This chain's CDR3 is CASSLGRGLNTEAFF. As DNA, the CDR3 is TGTGCCAGCAGCTTAGGTCGGGGATTGAACACTGAAGCTTTCTTT.

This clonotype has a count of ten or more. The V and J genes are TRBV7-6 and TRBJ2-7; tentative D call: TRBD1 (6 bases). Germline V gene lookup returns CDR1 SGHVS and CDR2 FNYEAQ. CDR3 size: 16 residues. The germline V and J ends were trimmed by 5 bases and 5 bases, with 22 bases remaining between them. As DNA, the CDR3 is TGTGCCAGCAGCCAGCCTCGGGCAGGGGATTCCGACGAGCAGTACTTC. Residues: CASSQPRAGDSDEQYF. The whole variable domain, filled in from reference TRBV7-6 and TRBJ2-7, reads GAGVSQSPRYKVTKRGQDVALRCDPISGHVSLYWYRQALGQGPEFLTYFNYEAQQDKSGLPNDRFSAERPEGSISTLTIQRTEQRDSAMYRCASSQPRAGDSDEQYFGPGTRLTVT.

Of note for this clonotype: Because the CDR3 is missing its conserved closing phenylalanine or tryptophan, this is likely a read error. The CDR3 sequence is CATSRDTGARTEAFS. DNA for the CDR3: TGTGCCACCAGCAGAGATACAGGAGCGCGTACTGAAGCTTTCTCT. This chain joins TRBV15 and TRBJ1-1, with D possibly matching TRBD1 (5 bases). Germline values: CDR1 LNHNV, CDR2 YYDKDF (reference sequence). The length of the CDR3 is 15 residues. The germline V and J ends were trimmed by 0 bases and 5 bases, with 13 bases remaining between them.

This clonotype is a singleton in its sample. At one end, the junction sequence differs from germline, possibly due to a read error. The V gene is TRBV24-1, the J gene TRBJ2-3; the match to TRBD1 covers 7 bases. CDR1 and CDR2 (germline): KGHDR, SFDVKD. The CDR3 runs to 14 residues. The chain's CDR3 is CAASDPTGSDTQYF. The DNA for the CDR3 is TGTGCCGCCAGTGATCCGACAGGGTCAGATACGCAGTATTTT.

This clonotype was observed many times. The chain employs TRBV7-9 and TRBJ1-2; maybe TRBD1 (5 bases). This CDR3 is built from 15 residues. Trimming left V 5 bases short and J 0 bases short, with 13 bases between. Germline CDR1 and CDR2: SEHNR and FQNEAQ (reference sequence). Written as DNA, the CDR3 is TGTGCCAGCAGCGCCACCGGGGGAGCTAACTATGGCTACACCTTC. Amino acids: CASSATGGANYGYTF.

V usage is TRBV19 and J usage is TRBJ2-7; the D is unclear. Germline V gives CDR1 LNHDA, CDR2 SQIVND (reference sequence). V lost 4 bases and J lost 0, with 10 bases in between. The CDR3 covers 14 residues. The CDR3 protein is CASSRLSNSYEQYF. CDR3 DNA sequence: TGTGCCAGTAGTAGGTTATCCAACTCCTACGAGCAGTACTTC.

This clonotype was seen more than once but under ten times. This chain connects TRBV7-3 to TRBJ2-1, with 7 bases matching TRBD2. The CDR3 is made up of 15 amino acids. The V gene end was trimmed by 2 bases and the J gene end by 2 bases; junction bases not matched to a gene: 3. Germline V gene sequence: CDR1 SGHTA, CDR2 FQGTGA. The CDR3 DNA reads TGTGCCAGCAGCTTACAGAGCGGGGCCTACAATGAGCAGTTCTTC. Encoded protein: CASSLQSGAYNEQFF.

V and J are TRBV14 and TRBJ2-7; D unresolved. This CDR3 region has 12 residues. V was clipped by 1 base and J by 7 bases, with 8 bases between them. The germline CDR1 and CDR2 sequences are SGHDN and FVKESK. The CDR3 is CASSQGRWEQYF. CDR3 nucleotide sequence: TGTGCCAGCAGCCAAGGTCGGTGGGAGCAGTACTTC.